The T cell receptor (beta chain) described here comes from a study of post-analysis software for immune sequencing data. About the research overall: In terms of disease course, relapsing-remitting, secondary progressive and progressive-relapsing multiple sclerosis were included. Study conclusions and caveats: Among multiple sclerosis patients, normalized Chao1 diversity was significantly below that of controls. A few TRBV segments appeared more often in patients than in controls, and TRBV5-6, TRBV5-1 and TRBV20-1 were among these. With F measure, samples from one preparation batch clustered together strongly.

A remark on this clonotype: Its cognate antigen is unknown.

This CDR3 spans 13 amino acids. Germline CDR1 and CDR2: SGHVS and FQNEAQ. Carried by the TCR beta cDNA libraries were unique molecular identifiers. There were roughly 0.85 to 11 million T cells, and 510,000 or so cDNA molecules came from them. TCRdb re-derived calls from the PCR reads in MiXCR, one entry per CDR3 protein. Counted here are more than 500,000 distinct CDR3 sequences, around 31% occurring once; the ten biggest clones make up about 5.6%. The rearrangement joins TRBV7-8 to TRBJ2-5, with D uncertain. The DNA end is a closer match to TRBJ2-7, so the J assignment may be wrong. The TCR originated in a girl under 18 with multiple sclerosis. The sample consisted of blood. In DNA form, the CDR3 reads TGTGCCAGCAGCTCCTTCAGCACCTTCGAGCAGTACTTC. Translated: CASSSFSTFEQYF.